Following are 28 T cell receptor beta chains from one sample sequenced in a study of blood T cell repertoires in COVID-19. The repertoire was sequenced with immunoSEQ multiplex PCR; TCRdb's copy has only in-frame clones and lacks some. The sample has about 480,000 clones; approximately 90% are singletons. Sequenced material: PBMCs or T cells enriched from blood (not recorded which). The receptor set was obtained from a woman in her sixties who had recovered from COVID-19.

This chain links TRBV4-2 with TRBJ2-1; the match to TRBD2 covers 11 bases. This CDR3 is built from 16 residues. CDR1 is LGHNA, CDR2 YNFKEQ, per germline. Trimming removed 5 bases from V and 9 bases from J; junction bases left unmatched: 12. CDR3 residues: CASSGLAGPKQGEQFF. As DNA, the CDR3 is TGTGCCAGCAGCGGACTAGCGGGTCCTAAACAGGGTGAGCAGTTCTTC.

The DNA of the CDR3 is TGTGCCATCAGTGACCCGGGAAGGGAGAGCAATCAGCCCCAGCATTTT. Residues: CAISDPGRESNQPQHF. The rearrangement joins TRBV10-3 to TRBJ1-5; D remains unclear. The CDR3 contains 16 residues. Germline CDR1 reads ENHRY; CDR2 reads SYGVKD. Trimming removed 3 bases at V and 1 base at J, with 13 bases between.

This clone was observed a handful of times. The chain joins TRBV5-1 to TRBJ1-1; D is ambiguous. Germline V lookup: CDR1 SGHRS, CDR2 YFSETQ. This CDR3 has 13 residues. V was cut by 4 bases and J by 1 base, with 8 bases left in between. Written as DNA, the CDR3 is TGCGCCAGCAGCCATAAGCAGAACACTGAAGCTTTCTTT. Its translation: CASSHKQNTEAFF.

Only one count was recorded for this clone. In nucleotides, the CDR3 is TGTGCCAGTAGTATATTGGGACAGAAAAACTATGGCTACACCTTC. Translated: CASSILGQKNYGYTF. The genes are TRBV19 and TRBJ1-2; 7 bases line up with TRBD1. Germline CDR1 LNHDA, CDR2 SQIVND (reference sequence). Trimming cost V 2 bases and J 2 bases; bases outside gene matches: 5. The CDR3 extends over 15 amino acids.

The chain carries TRBV11-2 and TRBJ2-1; perhaps TRBD2 as D (5 bases). Germline loops: CDR1 SGHAT, CDR2 FQNNGV. V was cut by 5 bases and J by 5 bases, with 10 bases left in between. The CDR3 is 13 residues long. The CDR3 spells CASSGGPHNEQFF. The CDR3 DNA is TGTGCCAGCAGCGGCGGGCCCCACAATGAGCAGTTCTTC.

V is TRBV10-3 and J is TRBJ2-1; 8 bases are a match to TRBD2. V was pared by 4 bases and J by 5 bases, with 1 base of the junction left unmatched. The CDR3 consists of 13 residues. The germline gives CDR1 ENHRY, CDR2 SYGVKD. CDR3 loop: CAISVRGDNEQFF. CDR3 sequence (DNA): TGTGCCATCAGTGTGCGGGGGGACAATGAGCAGTTCTTC.

V usage is TRBV2 and J usage is TRBJ2-4, with TRBD1 identical over 8 bases. CDR1 SNHLY and CDR2 FYNNEI come from the germline V gene. V lost 5 bases, J lost 5 bases, and 5 bases stayed unmatched. The CDR3 spans 14 residues. CDR3 nucleotides: TGTGCCAGCAGTACACAGGGGGTGGAAAACATTCAGTACTTC. Protein: CASSTQGVENIQYF.

The V and J genes are TRBV30 and TRBJ1-1; a weak D match, TRBD1 (5 bases). The CDR3 has 14 amino acids. Trimming removed 4 bases at V and 0 bases at J, with 12 bases between. Per germline, CDR1 GTSNPN and CDR2 SVGIG (reference sequence). CDR3 sequence: CAWNGAVVNTEAFF. The CDR3 bases are TGTGCCTGGAATGGGGCGGTAGTGAACACTGAAGCTTTCTTT.

The chain uses TRBV5-1 and TRBJ1-6; D might be TRBD1 (5 bases). CDR1 and CDR2 (germline): SGHRS, YFSETQ. The CDR3 has 21 residues. The CDR3 loop reads CARVGLTGTLWKRSYNSPLHF. Written as DNA, the CDR3 is TGCGCAAGGGTCGGGCTTACAGGTACCCTTTGGAAGAGGTCCTATAATTCACCCCTCCACTTT.

This rearrangement joins TRBV25-1 to TRBJ2-6, with a weak D call TRBD1 (5 bases). Deletions cut 1 base from V and 0 bases from J, with 13 bases between. Per germline, CDR1 MGHDK and CDR2 SYGVNS. This CDR3 region has 18 residues. The CDR3 spells CASSESIRGSSGANVLTF. For the CDR3, the DNA is TGTGCCAGCAGTGAATCTATTAGGGGTAGCTCTGGGGCCAACGTCCTGACTTTC.

The gene calls are TRBV5-1 and TRBJ2-7, with D maybe TRBD1 (5 bases). The V gene's germline CDR1 is SGHRS and CDR2 YFSETQ. V dropped 4 bases and J dropped 2 bases, with 10 bases sitting between them. This CDR3 contains 13 residues. The DNA for the CDR3 is TGCGCCAGCAGCCTGGACATGACCTACGAGCAGTACTTC. Protein product: CASSLDMTYEQYF.

The rearrangement joins TRBV5-1 to TRBJ2-7, with 9 bases that match TRBD1. Germline V lookup: CDR1 SGHRS, CDR2 YFSETQ. V trimming: 2 bases; J trimming: 6 bases; junction bases outside the gene matches: 12. CDR3 length: 16 residues. CDR3 protein: CASSLESGTGTGEQYF. Here the CDR3 DNA reads TGCGCCAGCAGCTTAGAATCCGGGACAGGGACGGGCGAGCAGTACTTC.

V is TRBV27 and J is TRBJ1-1; D perhaps matches TRBD1 (5 bases). From germline, CDR1 is MNHEY and CDR2 SMNVEV (reference sequence). V dropped 1 base and J dropped 3 bases, with 12 bases sitting between them. There are 15 residues in the CDR3. In DNA, the CDR3 is TGTGCCAGCAGTTTATTAGGGGCTGGGTACACTGAAGCTTTCTTT. Translating gives CASSLLGAGYTEAFF.

V and J are TRBV19 and TRBJ1-2; D may be TRBD1 (6 bases). The CDR3 contains 16 residues. The germline V and J ends were trimmed by 8 bases and 4 bases, with 23 bases remaining between them. Germline V gives CDR1 LNHDA, CDR2 SQIVND (reference sequence). The CDR3 coding sequence is TGTGCCAGTGGGGGGGGTAATGGACAGAACTTCTATGGCTACACCTTC. As protein: CASGGGNGQNFYGYTF.

The chain joins TRBV2 to TRBJ1-6, with D perhaps matching TRBD1 (5 bases). Germline-derived CDR1 and CDR2 are SNHLY and FYNNEI. The CDR3 sequence is 15 residues long. Trimming removed 4 bases at V and 9 bases at J, with 16 bases between. CDR3 coding DNA: TGTGCCAGCAGTGGACAGTTCAGCAAGGGTTCACCCCTCCACTTT. This translates into CASSGQFSKGSPLHF.

This chain links TRBV5-6 with TRBJ2-1; possible D gene TRBD1, 6 bases. CDR1 and CDR2 from the germline V gene are SGHDT and YYEEEE. The V end was cut by 4 bases, the J end by 2 bases, with 10 bases between. This CDR3 spans 14 amino acids. The CDR3 here is CASSPGQTYNEQFF. CDR3 bases: TGTGCCAGCAGCCCGGGACAAACCTACAATGAGCAGTTCTTC.

V usage is TRBV3-1 (or the pseudogene TRBV3-2) and J usage is TRBJ1-4, with D hard to call. V lost 3 bases, J lost 0 bases, and 5 bases lay in between. The CDR3 runs 14 residues. Germline loops: CDR1 LGHDT, CDR2 YNNKEL (reference sequence). The CDR3 bases are TGTGCCAGCAGCCAGCGTGCAACTAATGAAAAACTGTTTTTT. Residues: CASSQRATNEKLFF.

The chain is built from TRBV12-3 or TRBV12-4 and TRBJ1-2; a weak D match, TRBD1 (5 bases). With 0 bases removed from V and 6 bases from J, the gap between germline ends came to 8 bases. There are 13 residues in the CDR3. The CDR3 loop is CASSLAGPDGYTF. Written as DNA, the CDR3 is TGTGCCAGCAGTTTAGCGGGGCCCGATGGCTACACCTTC.

The chain employs TRBV6-1 and TRBJ1-1; TRBD1 aligns across 7 bases. The CDR3 runs 12 residues. The germline CDR1 and CDR2 sequences are MNHNS and SASEGT. Unmatched junction bases numbered 2, after V lost 2 bases and J lost 8 bases. CDR3 in DNA: TGTGCCAGCAGTGAATGGGACAGCGAAGCTTTCTTT. Protein: CASSEWDSEAFF.

This clone was observed a single time. The J gene is TRBJ2-1, the V gene TRBV27; 10 nucleotides align to TRBD1. J was trimmed by 12 bases and V by 5 bases; bases with no gene match: 13. The CDR3 is made up of 15 amino acids. The germline gives CDR1 MNHEY, CDR2 SMNVEV (reference sequence). The CDR3, as DNA: TGTGCCAGCAGTCGCCGGGACAGGGGTGAGGTTAGGCAGTTCTTC. Protein product: CASSRRDRGEVRQFF.

This sequence joins TRBV3-1 (or the pseudogene TRBV3-2) and TRBJ2-2; 9 bases match TRBD1. The ends lost 5 bases at V and 5 bases at J; junction bases unmatched: 6. Germline V gene data show CDR1 as LGHDT and CDR2 as YNNKEL (reference sequence). This CDR3 is built from 15 residues. The CDR3 spells CASSSRTGVTGELFF. CDR3 nucleotide sequence: TGTGCCAGCAGCTCTCGGACAGGGGTTACCGGGGAGCTGTTTTTT.

This rearrangement joins TRBV4-1 to TRBJ1-5; tentative D call: TRBD1 (6 bases). Germline-derived CDR1 and CDR2 are MGHRA and YSYEKL. Trimming cost V 4 bases and J 2 bases, with 9 bases left between them. This CDR3 comprises 14 residues. The DNA of the CDR3 is TGCGCCAGCAGCCCACGACAGGGCAATCAGCCCCAGCATTTT. Its protein product is CASSPRQGNQPQHF.

The chain employs TRBV19 and TRBJ2-5; maybe TRBD2 (6 bases). CDR3 length: 14 residues. The germline CDR1 and CDR2 sequences are LNHDA and SQIVND (reference sequence). V shed 5 bases and J shed 2 bases, with 12 bases lying between them. In nucleotides, the CDR3 is TGTGCCAGTAGTCTGAGGAGGGATCAAGAGACCCAGTACTTC. Residues: CASSLRRDQETQYF.

J is TRBJ1-5 and V is TRBV19; 9 bases fit TRBD1. The CDR3 sequence is 16 residues long. Germline V gene sequence: CDR1 LNHDA, CDR2 SQIVND (reference sequence). The junction had 5 bases not matched to a gene; V was cut back by 3 bases and J by 2 bases. The DNA of the CDR3 is TGTGCCAGTAGTATCGGGACAGGGCTCGGCAATCAGCCCCAGCATTTT. Protein sequence: CASSIGTGLGNQPQHF.

V gene TRBV5-4 combines with J gene TRBJ1-5, with 9 bases lining up with TRBD1. The V and J ends lost 4 bases and 2 bases, in that order; junction bases with no gene match: 13. Germline V gives CDR1 SGHNT, CDR2 YYREEE (reference sequence). CDR3 size: 18 residues. The CDR3 bases are TGTGCCAGCAGCCCCTCCCCGGACAGGGGAATAGGCAATCAGCCCCAGCATTTT. It is translated as CASSPSPDRGIGNQPQHF. The variable domain in full, completed from reference TRBV5-4 and TRBJ1-5, reads ETGVTQSPTHLIKTRGQQVTLRCSSQSGHNTVSWYQQALGQGPQFIFQYYREEENGRGNFPPRFSGLQFPNYSSELNVNALELDDSALYLCASSPSPDRGIGNQPQHFGDGTRLSIL.

The rearrangement uses TRBV11-3 and TRBJ2-1, with 11 positions matching TRBD2. Unmatched junction bases numbered 11, after V lost 1 base and J lost 3 bases. Germline V gene data show CDR1 as SGHNT and CDR2 as YENEEA. The CDR3 is 19 residues long. The DNA for the CDR3 is TGTGCCAGCAGCTTAGGGCCCTCATTAGCGGGGGGGCACTACAATGAGCAGTTCTTC. It translates to CASSLGPSLAGGHYNEQFF.

V and J are TRBV5-1 and TRBJ2-6, with a tentative D call TRBD1 (6 bases). CDR1 and CDR2 (germline): SGHRS, YFSETQ. The V end was cut by 6 bases, the J end by 0 bases, with 7 bases between. The CDR3 runs 14 residues. The CDR3 nucleotides are TGCGCCAGCAAGGGGGACTCTGGGGCCAACGTCCTGACTTTC. It translates to CASKGDSGANVLTF.

The chain combines TRBV5-6 with TRBJ2-7, with 7 positions matching TRBD1. From germline, CDR1 is SGHDT and CDR2 YYEEEE. V lost 4 bases, J lost 5 bases, and 6 bases stayed unmatched. The CDR3 contains 13 residues. CDR3 sequence (DNA): TGTGCCAGCAGCCTGACAGGGATCGACGAGCAGTACGTC. It codes for CASSLTGIDEQYV.